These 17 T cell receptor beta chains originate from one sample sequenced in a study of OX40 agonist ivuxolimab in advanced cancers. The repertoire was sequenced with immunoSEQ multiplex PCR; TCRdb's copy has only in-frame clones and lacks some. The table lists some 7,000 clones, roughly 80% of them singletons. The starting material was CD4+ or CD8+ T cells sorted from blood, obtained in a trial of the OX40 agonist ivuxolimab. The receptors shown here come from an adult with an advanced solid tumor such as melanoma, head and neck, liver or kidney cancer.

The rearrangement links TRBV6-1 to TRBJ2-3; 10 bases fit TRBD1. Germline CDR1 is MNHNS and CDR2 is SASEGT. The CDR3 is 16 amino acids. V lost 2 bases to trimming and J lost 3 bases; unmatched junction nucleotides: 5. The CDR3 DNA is TGTGCCAGCAGTGAAATACCGGGACAGGGGACAGATACGCAGTATTTT. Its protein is CASSEIPGQGTDTQYF.

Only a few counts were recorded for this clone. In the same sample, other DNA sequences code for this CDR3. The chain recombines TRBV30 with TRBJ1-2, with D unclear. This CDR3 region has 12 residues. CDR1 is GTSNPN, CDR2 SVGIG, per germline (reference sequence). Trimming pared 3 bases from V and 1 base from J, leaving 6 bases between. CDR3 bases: TGTGCCTGGAGGAAAGATAACTATGGCTACACCTTC. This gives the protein CAWRKDNYGYTF. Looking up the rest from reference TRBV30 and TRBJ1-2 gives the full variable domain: SQTIHQWPATLVQPVGSPLSLECTVEGTSNPNLYWYRQAAGRGLQLLFYSVGIGQISSEVPQNLSASRPQDRQFILSSKKLLLSDSGFYLCAWRKDNYGYTFGSGTRLTVV.

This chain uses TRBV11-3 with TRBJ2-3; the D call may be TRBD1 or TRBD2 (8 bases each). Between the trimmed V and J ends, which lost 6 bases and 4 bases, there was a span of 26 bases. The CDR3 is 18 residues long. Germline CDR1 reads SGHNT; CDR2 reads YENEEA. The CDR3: CASSKARGRFGRADTQYF. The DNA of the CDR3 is TGTGCCAGCAGTAAGGCCAGGGGGCGTTTCGGGAGGGCAGATACGCAGTATTTT.

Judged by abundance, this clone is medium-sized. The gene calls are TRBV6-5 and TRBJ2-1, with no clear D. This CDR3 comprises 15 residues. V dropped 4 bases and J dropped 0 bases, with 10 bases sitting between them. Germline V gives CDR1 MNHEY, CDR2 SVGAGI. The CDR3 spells CASSWGHDSYNEQFF. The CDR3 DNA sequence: TGTGCCAGCAGTTGGGGTCATGACTCCTACAATGAGCAGTTCTTC.

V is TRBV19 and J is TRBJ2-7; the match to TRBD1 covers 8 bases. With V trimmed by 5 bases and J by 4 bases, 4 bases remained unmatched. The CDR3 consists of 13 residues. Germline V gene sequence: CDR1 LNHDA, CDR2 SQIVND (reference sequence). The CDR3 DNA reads TGTGCCAGTAGTCCGGGACAGGCTTACGAGCAGTACTTC. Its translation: CASSPGQAYEQYF.

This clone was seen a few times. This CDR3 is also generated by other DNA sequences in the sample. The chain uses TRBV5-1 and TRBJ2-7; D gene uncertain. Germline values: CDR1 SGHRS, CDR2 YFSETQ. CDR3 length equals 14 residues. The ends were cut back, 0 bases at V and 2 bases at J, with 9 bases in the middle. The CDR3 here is CASSLVGGTYEQYF. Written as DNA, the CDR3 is TGCGCCAGCAGCTTGGTGGGCGGAACCTACGAGCAGTACTTC.

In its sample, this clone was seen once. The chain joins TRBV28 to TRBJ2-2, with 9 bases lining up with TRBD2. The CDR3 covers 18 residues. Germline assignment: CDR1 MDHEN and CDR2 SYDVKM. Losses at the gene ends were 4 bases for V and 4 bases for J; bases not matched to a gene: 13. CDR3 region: CASSYRTISGGFTGELFF. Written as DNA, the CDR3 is TGTGCCAGCAGTTACCGAACCATTAGCGGGGGCTTCACCGGGGAGCTGTTTTTT.

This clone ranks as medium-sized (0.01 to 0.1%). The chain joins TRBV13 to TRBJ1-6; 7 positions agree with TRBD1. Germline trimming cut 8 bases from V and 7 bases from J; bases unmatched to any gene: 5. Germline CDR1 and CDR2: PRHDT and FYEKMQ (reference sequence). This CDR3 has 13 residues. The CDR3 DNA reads TGTGCCAGCCGACAGGGAGCGAATTCACCCCTCCACTTT. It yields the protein CASRQGANSPLHF.

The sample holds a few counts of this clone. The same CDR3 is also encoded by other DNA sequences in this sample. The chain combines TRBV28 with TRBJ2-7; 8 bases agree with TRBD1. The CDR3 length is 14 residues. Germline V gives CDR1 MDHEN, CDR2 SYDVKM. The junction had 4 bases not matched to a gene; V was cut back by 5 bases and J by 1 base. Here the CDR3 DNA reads TGTGCCAGCAGTCCCGGGACAGGTTCCTACGAGCAGTACTTC. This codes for CASSPGTGSYEQYF.

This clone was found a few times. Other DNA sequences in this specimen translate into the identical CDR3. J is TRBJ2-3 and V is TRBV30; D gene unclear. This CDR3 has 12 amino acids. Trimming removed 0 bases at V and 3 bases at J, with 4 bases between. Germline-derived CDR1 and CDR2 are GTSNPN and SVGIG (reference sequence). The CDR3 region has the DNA TGTGCCTGGAGTGTAGGAACAGATACGCAGTATTTT. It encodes CAWSVGTDTQYF.

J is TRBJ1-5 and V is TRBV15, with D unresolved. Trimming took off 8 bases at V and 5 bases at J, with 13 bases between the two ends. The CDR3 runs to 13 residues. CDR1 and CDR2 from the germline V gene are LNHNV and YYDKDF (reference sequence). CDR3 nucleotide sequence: TGTGCCACCCAGGCAGGACGGCATCAGCCCCAGCATTTT. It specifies CATQAGRHQPQHF.

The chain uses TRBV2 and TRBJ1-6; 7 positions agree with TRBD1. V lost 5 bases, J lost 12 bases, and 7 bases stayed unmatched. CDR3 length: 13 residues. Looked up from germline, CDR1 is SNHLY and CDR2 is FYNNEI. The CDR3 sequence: CASSTKGAGPLHF. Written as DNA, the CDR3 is TGTGCCAGCAGTACCAAGGGGGCAGGACCCCTCCACTTT.

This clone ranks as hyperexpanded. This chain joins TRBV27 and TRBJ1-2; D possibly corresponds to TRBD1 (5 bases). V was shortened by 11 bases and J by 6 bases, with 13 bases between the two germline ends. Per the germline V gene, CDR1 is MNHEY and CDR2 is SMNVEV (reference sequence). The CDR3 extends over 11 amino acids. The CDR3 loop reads CARDCRHGYTF. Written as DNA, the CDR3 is TGTGCCCGGGACTGTCGACATGGCTACACCTTC.

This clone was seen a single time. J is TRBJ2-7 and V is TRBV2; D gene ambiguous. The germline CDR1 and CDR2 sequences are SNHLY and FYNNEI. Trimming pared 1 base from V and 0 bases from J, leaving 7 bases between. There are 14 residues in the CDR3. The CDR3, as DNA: TGTGCCAGCAGTGAAGAGGTCCGCTCCTACGAGCAGTACTTC. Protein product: CASSEEVRSYEQYF.

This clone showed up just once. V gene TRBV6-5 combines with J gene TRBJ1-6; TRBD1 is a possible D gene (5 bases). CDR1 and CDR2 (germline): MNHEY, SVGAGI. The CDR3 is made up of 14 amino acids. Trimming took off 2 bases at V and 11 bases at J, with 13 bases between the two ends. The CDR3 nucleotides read TGTGCCAGCAGTTACGGGGCGGGGAAGCCACCCCTCCACTTT. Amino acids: CASSYGAGKPPLHF.

This CDR3 reads CASRAGISGGNEQFF. In DNA form, the CDR3 reads TGTGCCAGCAGAGCCGGGATTAGCGGGGGGAATGAGCAGTTCTTC. The V and J genes are TRBV9 and TRBJ2-1, with 10 nucleotides matching TRBD2. CDR3 length equals 15 residues. CDR1 and CDR2 (germline): SGDLS, YYNGEE. J gave up 7 bases and V 5 bases, and 9 bases lay outside the gene matches. Based on the CDR3 plus reference TRBV9 and TRBJ2-1, the full variable domain is DSGVTQTPKHLITATGQRVTLRCSPRSGDLSVYWYQQSLDQGLQFLIQYYNGEERAKGNILERFSAQQFPDLHSELNLSSLELGDSALYFCASRAGISGGNEQFFGPGTRLTVL.

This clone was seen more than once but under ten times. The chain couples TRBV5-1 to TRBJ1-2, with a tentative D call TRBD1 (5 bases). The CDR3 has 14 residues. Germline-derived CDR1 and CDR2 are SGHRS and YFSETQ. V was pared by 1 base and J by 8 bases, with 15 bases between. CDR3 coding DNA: TGCGCCAGCAGCTTGAGCGAAGGGACGGACGGCTACACCTTC. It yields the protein CASSLSEGTDGYTF.